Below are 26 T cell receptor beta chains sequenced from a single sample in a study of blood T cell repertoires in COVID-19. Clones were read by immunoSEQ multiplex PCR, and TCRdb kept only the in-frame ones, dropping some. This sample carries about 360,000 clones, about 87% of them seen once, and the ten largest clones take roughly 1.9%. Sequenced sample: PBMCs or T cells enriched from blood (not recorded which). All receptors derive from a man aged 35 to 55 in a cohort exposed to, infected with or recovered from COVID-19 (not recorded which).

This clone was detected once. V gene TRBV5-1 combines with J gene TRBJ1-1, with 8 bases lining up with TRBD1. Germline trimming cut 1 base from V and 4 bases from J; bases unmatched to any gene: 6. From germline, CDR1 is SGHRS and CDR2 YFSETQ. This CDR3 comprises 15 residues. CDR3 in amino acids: CASSLLGQGGTEAFF. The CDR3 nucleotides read TGCGCCAGCAGCTTGCTCGGACAGGGAGGCACTGAAGCTTTCTTT.

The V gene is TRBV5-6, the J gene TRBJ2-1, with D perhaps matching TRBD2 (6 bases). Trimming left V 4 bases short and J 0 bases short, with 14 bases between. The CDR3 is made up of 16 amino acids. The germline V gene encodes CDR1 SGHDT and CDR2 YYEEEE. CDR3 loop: CASSPLGLSSYNEQFF. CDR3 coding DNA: TGTGCCAGCAGCCCCCTGGGACTTAGCTCCTACAATGAGCAGTTCTTC.

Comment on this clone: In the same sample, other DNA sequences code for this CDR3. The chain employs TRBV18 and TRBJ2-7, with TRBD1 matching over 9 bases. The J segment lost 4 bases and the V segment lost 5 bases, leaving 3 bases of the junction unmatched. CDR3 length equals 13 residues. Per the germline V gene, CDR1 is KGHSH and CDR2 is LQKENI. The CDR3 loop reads CASSLGQGYEQYF. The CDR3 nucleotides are TGTGCCAGCTCATTGGGACAGGGTTACGAGCAGTACTTC.

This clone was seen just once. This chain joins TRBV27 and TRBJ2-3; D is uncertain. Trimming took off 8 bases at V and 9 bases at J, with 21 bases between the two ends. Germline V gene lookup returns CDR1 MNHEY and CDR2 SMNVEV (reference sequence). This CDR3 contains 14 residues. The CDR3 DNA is TGTGCCAGCTTTACTCTAGGCCCCATTAGGACGCAGTATTTT. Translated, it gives CASFTLGPIRTQYF.

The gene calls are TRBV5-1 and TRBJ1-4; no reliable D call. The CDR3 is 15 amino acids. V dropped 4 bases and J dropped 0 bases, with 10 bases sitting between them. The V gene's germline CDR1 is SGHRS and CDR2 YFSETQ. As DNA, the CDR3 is TGCGCCAGCAGCCTACGGTCTGCAACTAATGAAAAACTGTTTTTT. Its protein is CASSLRSATNEKLFF.

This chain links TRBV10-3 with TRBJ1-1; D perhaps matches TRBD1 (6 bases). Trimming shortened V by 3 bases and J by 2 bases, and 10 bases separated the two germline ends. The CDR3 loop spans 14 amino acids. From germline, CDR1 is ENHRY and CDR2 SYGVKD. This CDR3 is CAISDRGRNTEAFF. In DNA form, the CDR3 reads TGTGCCATCAGTGACAGGGGACGAAACACTGAAGCTTTCTTT.

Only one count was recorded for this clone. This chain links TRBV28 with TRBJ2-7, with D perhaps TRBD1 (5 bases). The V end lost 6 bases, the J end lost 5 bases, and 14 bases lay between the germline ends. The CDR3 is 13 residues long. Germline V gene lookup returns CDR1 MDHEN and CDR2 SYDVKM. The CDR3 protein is CASRQGISHEQYF. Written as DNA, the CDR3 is TGTGCCAGCAGGCAGGGAATTAGCCACGAGCAGTACTTC.

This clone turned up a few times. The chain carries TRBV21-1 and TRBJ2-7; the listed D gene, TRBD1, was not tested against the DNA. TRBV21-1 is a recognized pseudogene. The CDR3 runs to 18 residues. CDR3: CASSKVDIGDRVTYEQYF. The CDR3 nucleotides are TGTGCCAGCAGCAAAGTAGATATCGGGGACAGGGTTACCTACGAGCAGTACTTC.

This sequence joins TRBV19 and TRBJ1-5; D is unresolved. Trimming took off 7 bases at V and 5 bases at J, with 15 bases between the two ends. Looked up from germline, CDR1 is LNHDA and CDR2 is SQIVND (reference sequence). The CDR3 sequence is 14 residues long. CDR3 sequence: CASKSLQVDQPQHF. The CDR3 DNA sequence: TGTGCCAGTAAGAGTCTTCAGGTTGATCAGCCCCAGCATTTT.

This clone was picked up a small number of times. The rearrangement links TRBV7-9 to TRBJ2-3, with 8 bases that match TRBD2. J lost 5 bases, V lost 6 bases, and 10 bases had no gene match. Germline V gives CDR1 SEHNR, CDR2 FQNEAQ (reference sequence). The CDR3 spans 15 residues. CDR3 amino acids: CASRLAAGEGDTQYF. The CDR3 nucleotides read TGTGCCAGCAGGCTGGCAGCGGGAGAGGGAGATACGCAGTATTTT.

The CDR3 sequence: CASSLRVAGGPRQYF. Written as DNA, the CDR3 is TGTGCCAGCAGTTTACGAGTAGCGGGAGGGCCCAGGCAGTACTTC. The chain uses TRBV28 and TRBJ2-7, with TRBD2 matching over 11 bases. This CDR3 is built from 15 residues. CDR1 and CDR2 from the germline V gene are MDHEN and SYDVKM. The V and J ends lost 2 bases and 9 bases, in that order; junction bases with no gene match: 9.

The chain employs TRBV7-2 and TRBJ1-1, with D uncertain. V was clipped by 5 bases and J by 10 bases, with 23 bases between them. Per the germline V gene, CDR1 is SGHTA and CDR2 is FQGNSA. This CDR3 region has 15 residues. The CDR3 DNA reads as TGTGCCAGCAGCCCTCGGAATGGGGAGGCAATGGGAGCTTTCTTT. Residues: CASSPRNGEAMGAFF.

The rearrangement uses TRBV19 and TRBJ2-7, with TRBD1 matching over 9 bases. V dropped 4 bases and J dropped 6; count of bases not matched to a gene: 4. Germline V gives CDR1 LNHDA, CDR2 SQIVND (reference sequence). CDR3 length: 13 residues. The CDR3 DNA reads TGTGCCAGTAGTAGTGGACAGGGGTTCGAGCAGTACTTC. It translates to CASSSGQGFEQYF.

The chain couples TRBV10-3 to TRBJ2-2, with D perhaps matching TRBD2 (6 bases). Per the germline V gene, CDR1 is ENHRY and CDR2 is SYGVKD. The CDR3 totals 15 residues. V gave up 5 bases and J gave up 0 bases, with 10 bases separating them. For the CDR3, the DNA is TGTGCCATCAGTTCCGGCGGGGCGAACACCGGGGAGCTGTTTTTT. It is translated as CAISSGGANTGELFF.

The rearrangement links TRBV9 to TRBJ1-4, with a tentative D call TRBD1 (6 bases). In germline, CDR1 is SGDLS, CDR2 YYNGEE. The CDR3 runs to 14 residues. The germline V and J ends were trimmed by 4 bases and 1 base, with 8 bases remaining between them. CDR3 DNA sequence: TGTGCCAGCAGCAAGGGGGAAACTAATGAAAAACTGTTTTTT. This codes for CASSKGETNEKLFF.

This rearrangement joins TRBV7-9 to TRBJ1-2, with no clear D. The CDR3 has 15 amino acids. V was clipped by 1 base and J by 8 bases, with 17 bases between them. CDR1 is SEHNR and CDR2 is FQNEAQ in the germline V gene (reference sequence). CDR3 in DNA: TGTGCCAGCAGCTTAGGCAGAATAACTATCGGGGGCTACACCTTC. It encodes CASSLGRITIGGYTF.

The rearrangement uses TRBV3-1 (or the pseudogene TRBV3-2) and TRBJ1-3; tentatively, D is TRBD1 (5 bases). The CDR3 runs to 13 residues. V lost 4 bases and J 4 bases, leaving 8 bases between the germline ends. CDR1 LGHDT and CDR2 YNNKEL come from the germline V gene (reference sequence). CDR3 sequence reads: CASSRGGGNTIYF. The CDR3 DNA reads TGTGCCAGCAGCCGGGGGGGAGGAAACACCATATATTTT.

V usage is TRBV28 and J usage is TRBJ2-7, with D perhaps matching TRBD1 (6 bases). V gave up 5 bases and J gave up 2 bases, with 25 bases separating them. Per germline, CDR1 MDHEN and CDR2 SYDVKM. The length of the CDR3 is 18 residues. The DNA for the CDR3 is TGTGCCAGCAGTCCTATACAGGGATCAATAGAGAGCGCCTACGAGCAGTACTTC. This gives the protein CASSPIQGSIESAYEQYF.

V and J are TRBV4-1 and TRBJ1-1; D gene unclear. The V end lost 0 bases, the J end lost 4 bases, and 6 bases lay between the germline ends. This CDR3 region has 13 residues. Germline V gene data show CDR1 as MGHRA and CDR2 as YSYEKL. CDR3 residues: CASSQDRGTEAFF. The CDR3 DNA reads TGCGCCAGCAGCCAAGATCGGGGCACTGAAGCTTTCTTT.

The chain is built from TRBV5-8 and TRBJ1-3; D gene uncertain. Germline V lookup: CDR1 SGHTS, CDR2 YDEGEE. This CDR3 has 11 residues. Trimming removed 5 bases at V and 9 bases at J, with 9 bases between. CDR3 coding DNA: TGTGCCAGCAGTTACGGTAGCACCATATATTTT. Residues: CASSYGSTIYF.

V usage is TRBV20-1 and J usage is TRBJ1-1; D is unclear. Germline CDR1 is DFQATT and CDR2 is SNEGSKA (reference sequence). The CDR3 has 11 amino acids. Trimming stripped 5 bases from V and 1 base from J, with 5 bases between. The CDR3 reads CSAHWNTEAFF. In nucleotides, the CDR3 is TGCAGTGCTCACTGGAACACTGAAGCTTTCTTT.

CDR3 in DNA: TGTGCCAGCAGCGGGGACAGGGGCAATCAGCCCCAGCATTTT. Amino acids: CASSGDRGNQPQHF. The chain couples TRBV6-5 to TRBJ1-5; 9 positions match TRBD1. V trimming: 6 bases; J trimming: 2 bases; junction bases outside the gene matches: 2. The CDR3 totals 14 residues. Germline values: CDR1 MNHEY, CDR2 SVGAGI.

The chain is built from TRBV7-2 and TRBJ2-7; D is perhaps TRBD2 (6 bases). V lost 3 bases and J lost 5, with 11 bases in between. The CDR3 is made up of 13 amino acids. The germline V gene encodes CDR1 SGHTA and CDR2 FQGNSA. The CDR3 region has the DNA TGTGCCAGCAGCTTGGGACTCTTGAACGAGCAGTACTTC. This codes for CASSLGLLNEQYF.

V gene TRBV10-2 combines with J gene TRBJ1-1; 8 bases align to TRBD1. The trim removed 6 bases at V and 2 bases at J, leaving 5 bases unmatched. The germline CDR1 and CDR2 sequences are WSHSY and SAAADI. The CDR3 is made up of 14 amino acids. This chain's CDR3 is CASSHTGGNTEAFF. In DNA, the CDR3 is TGCGCCAGCAGCCATACAGGGGGAAACACTGAAGCTTTCTTT.

The CDR3 is CASSLSTSGSGADTQYF. The DNA of the CDR3 is TGTGCCAGCAGTTTATCGACTAGCGGGAGCGGGGCAGATACGCAGTATTTT. The rearrangement joins TRBV28 to TRBJ2-3; 12 bases match TRBD2. V shed 1 base, J shed 4 bases, and the junction held 6 bases outside the gene matches. This CDR3 region has 17 residues. CDR1 and CDR2 from the germline V gene are MDHEN and SYDVKM.

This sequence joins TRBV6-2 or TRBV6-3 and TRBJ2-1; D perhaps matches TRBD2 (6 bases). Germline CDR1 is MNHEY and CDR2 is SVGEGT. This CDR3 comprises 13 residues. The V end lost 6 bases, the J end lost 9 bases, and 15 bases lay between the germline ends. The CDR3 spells CASSLERLGEQFF. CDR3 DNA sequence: TGTGCCAGCAGCCTCGAGAGACTAGGTGAGCAGTTCTTC.